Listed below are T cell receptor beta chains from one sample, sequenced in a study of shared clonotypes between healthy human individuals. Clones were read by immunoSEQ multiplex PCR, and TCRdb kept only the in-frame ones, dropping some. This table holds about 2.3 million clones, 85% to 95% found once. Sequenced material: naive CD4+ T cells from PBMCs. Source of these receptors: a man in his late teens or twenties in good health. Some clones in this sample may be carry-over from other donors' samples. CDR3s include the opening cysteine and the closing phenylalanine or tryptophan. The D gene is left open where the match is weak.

CDR3aa: CASSLGGFTGELFF
d_gene: NA
len: 14
j_gene: TRBJ2-2
v_gene: TRBV7-2

CDR3aa: CASSPGGDSTKQYF
d_gene: NA
len: 14
j_gene: TRBJ2-7
v_gene: TRBV18

CDR3aa: CASSFGPSGAKNIQYF
d_gene: TRBD2
len: 16
j_gene: TRBJ2-4
v_gene: TRBV5-1

CDR3aa: CASSSTGTYGYTF
d_gene: NA
len: 13
j_gene: TRBJ1-2
v_gene: TRBV7-2

CDR3aa: CSVDRDTFYYNEQFF
d_gene: NA
len: 15
j_gene: TRBJ2-1
v_gene: TRBV29-1

CDR3aa: CASSRDGRSSGANVLTF
d_gene: NA
len: 17
j_gene: TRBJ2-6
v_gene: TRBV9

CDR3aa: CASSANGGTEQFF
d_gene: NA
len: 13
j_gene: TRBJ2-1
v_gene: TRBV19

CDR3aa: CASSPGVITDTQYF
d_gene: NA
len: 14
j_gene: TRBJ2-3
v_gene: TRBV7-2

CDR3aa: CASSMRLGGANTGELFF
d_gene: NA
len: 17
j_gene: TRBJ2-2
v_gene: TRBV19

CDR3aa: CASSDSPRAETYNEQFF
d_gene: NA
len: 17
j_gene: TRBJ2-1
v_gene: TRBV25-1

CDR3aa: CASSHLQGHEQYF
d_gene: NA
len: 13
j_gene: TRBJ2-7
v_gene: TRBV7-9

CDR3aa: CSASGADTQYF
d_gene: NA
len: 11
j_gene: TRBJ2-3
v_gene: TRBV20-1

CDR3aa: CATGLAGTDTQYF
d_gene: TRBD2
len: 13
j_gene: TRBJ2-3
v_gene: TRBV11-2

CDR3aa: CASRLTGGTDTQYF
d_gene: NA
len: 14
j_gene: TRBJ2-3
v_gene: TRBV5-1

CDR3aa: CASSASGTGGSRGYTF
d_gene: TRBD1
len: 16
j_gene: TRBJ1-2
v_gene: TRBV28

CDR3aa: CASSESSSASYEQYF
d_gene: NA
len: 15
j_gene: TRBJ2-7
v_gene: TRBV2

CDR3aa: CASRHAGQETQYF
d_gene: NA
len: 13
j_gene: TRBJ2-5
v_gene: TRBV6-6

CDR3aa: CASSLGTFGYTF
d_gene: NA
len: 12
j_gene: TRBJ1-2
v_gene: TRBV28

CDR3aa: CASSLGTGVYEQYF
d_gene: TRBD1
len: 14
j_gene: TRBJ2-7
v_gene: TRBV5-1

CDR3aa: CAINSPGLPNSYEQYF
d_gene: NA
len: 16
j_gene: TRBJ2-7
v_gene: TRBV10-3

CDR3aa: CASSEYNYGYTF
d_gene: NA
len: 12
j_gene: TRBJ1-2
v_gene: TRBV6-1

CDR3aa: CASSYRGEAEAFF
d_gene: NA
len: 13
j_gene: TRBJ1-1
v_gene: TRBV7-3

CDR3aa: CASSLGLAGEQYF
d_gene: TRBD2
len: 13
j_gene: TRBJ2-7
v_gene: TRBV28

CDR3aa: CASSPTVVGSGNTIYF
d_gene: NA
len: 16
j_gene: TRBJ1-3
v_gene: TRBV18

CDR3aa: CASSLSVAGYNEQFF
d_gene: NA
len: 15
j_gene: TRBJ2-1
v_gene: TRBV5-1

CDR3aa: CSVGHYTEAFF
d_gene: NA
len: 11
j_gene: TRBJ1-1
v_gene: TRBV29-1

CDR3aa: CASSLRGDGFYEQYF
d_gene: NA
len: 15
j_gene: TRBJ2-7
v_gene: TRBV7-3

CDR3aa: CASSKPQHF
d_gene: NA
len: 9
j_gene: TRBJ1-5
v_gene: TRBV6-6

CDR3aa: CASSQDGSYGYTF
d_gene: NA
len: 13
j_gene: TRBJ1-2
v_gene: TRBV4-1

CDR3aa: CASTRTGGTEAFF
d_gene: TRBD1
len: 13
j_gene: TRBJ1-1
v_gene: TRBV6-5

CDR3aa: CASSPSETSSYEQYF
d_gene: NA
len: 15
j_gene: TRBJ2-7
v_gene: TRBV27

CDR3aa: CASSLGVAGREKYF
d_gene: TRBD2
len: 14
j_gene: TRBJ2-3
v_gene: TRBV7-2

CDR3aa: CASKRRDKPYEQYF
d_gene: NA
len: 14
j_gene: TRBJ2-7
v_gene: TRBV6-6

CDR3aa: CASSDDRGGTEAFF
d_gene: TRBD1
len: 14
j_gene: TRBJ1-1
v_gene: TRBV6-1

CDR3aa: CSVARDSGEKLFF
d_gene: TRBD1
len: 13
j_gene: TRBJ1-4
v_gene: TRBV29-1

CDR3aa: CASSIEGWGGNQPQHF
d_gene: NA
len: 16
j_gene: TRBJ1-5
v_gene: TRBV19

CDR3aa: CASSSRPIGTGVRYYEQYF
d_gene: TRBD1
len: 19
j_gene: TRBJ2-7
v_gene: TRBV5-1

CDR3aa: CSVDSGTPQGLFF
d_gene: NA
len: 13
j_gene: TRBJ1-4
v_gene: TRBV29-1

CDR3aa: CASSLATVPNNQPQHF
d_gene: NA
len: 16
j_gene: TRBJ1-5
v_gene: TRBV28

CDR3aa: CASSLGVGNTIYF
d_gene: NA
len: 13
j_gene: TRBJ1-3
v_gene: TRBV7-3

CDR3aa: CASSYAYSSYNEQFF
d_gene: NA
len: 15
j_gene: TRBJ2-1
v_gene: TRBV6-5

CDR3aa: CASSSLHGYTF
d_gene: NA
len: 11
j_gene: TRBJ1-2
v_gene: TRBV7-9

CDR3aa: CASISHRGPGELFF
d_gene: TRBD1
len: 14
j_gene: TRBJ2-2
v_gene: TRBV5-8

CDR3aa: CASSQGYQETQYF
d_gene: NA
len: 13
j_gene: TRBJ2-5
v_gene: TRBV5-4

CDR3aa: CAWRLGQGNSPLHF
d_gene: TRBD1
len: 14
j_gene: TRBJ1-6
v_gene: TRBV30

CDR3aa: CASSLGISGNYEQYF
d_gene: TRBD2
len: 15
j_gene: TRBJ2-7
v_gene: TRBV7-3

CDR3aa: CASSPIGQGVSFGDYGYTF
d_gene: TRBD1
len: 19
j_gene: TRBJ1-2
v_gene: TRBV18

CDR3aa: CASHPTVWSSEAFF
d_gene: NA
len: 14
j_gene: TRBJ1-1
v_gene: TRBV19